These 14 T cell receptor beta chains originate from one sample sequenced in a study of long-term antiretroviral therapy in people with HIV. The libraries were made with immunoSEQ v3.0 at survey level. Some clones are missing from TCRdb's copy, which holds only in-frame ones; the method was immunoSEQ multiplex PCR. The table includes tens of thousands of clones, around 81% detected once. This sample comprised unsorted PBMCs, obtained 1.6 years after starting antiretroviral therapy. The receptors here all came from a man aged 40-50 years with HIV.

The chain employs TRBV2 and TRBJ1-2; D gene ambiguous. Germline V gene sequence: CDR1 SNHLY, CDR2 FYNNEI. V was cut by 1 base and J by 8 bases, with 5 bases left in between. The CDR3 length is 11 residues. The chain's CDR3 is CASSEDRGYTF. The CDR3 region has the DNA TGTGCCAGCAGTGAAGATCGGGGCTACACCTTC. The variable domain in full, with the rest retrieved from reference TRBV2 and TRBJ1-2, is EPEVTQTPSHQVTQMGQEVILRCVPISNHLYFYWYRQILGQKVEFLVSFYNNEISEKSEIFDDQFSVERPDGSNFTLKIRSTKLEDSAMYFCASSEDRGYTFGSGTRLTVV.

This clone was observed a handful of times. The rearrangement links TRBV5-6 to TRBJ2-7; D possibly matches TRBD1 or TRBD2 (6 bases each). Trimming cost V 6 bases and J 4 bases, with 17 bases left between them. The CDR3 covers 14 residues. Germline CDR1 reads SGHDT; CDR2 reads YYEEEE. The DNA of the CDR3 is TGTGCCAGCATCCAAAGGGGGGCCGGGTACGAGCAGTACTTC. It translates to CASIQRGAGYEQYF. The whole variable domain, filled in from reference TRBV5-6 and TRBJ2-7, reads DAGVTQSPTHLIKTRGQQVTLRCSPKSGHDTVSWYQQALGQGPQFIFQYYEEEERQRGNFPDRFSGHQFPNYSSELNVNALLLGDSALYLCASIQRGAGYEQYFGPGTRLTVT.

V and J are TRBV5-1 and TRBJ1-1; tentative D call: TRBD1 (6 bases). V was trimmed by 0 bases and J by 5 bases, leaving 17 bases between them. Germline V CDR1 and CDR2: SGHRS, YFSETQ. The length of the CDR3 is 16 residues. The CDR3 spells CASSLAVGGVGTEAFF. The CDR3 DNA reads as TGCGCCAGCAGCTTGGCCGTGGGGGGCGTGGGGACTGAAGCTTTCTTT.

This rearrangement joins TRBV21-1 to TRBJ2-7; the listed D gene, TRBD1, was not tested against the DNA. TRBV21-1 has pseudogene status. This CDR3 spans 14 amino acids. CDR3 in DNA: TGTGCCCTACGACGTCGTGACACCTCCTACGAGCAGTACTTC. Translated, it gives CALRRRDTSYEQYF.

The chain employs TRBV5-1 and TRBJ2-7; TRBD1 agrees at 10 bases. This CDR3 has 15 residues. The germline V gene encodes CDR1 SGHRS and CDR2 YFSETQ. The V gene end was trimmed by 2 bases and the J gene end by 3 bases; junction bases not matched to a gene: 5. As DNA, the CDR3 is TGCGCCAGCAGCTTAACCGGGACAGGGGACTACGAGCAGTACTTC. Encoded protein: CASSLTGTGDYEQYF.

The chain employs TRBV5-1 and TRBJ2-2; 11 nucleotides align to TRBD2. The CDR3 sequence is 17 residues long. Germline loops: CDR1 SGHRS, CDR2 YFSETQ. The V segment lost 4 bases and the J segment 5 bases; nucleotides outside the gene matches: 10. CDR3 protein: CASSDVAGGPWTGELFF. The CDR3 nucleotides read TGCGCCAGCAGCGATGTAGCGGGAGGGCCTTGGACCGGGGAGCTGTTTTTT.

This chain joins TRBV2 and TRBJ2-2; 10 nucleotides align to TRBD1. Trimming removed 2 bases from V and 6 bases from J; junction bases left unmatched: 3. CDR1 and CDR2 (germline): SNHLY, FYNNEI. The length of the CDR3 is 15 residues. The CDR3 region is CASSEHGQGAGELFF. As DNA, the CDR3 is TGTGCCAGCAGTGAACACGGACAGGGGGCCGGGGAGCTGTTTTTT.

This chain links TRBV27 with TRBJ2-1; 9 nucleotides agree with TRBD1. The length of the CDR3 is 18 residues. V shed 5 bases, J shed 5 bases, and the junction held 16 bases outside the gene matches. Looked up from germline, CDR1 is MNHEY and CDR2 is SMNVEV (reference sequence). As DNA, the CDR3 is TGTGCCAGCAGTCTCTATAAGGGATTCGGGACAGGGAACAATGAGCAGTTCTTC. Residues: CASSLYKGFGTGNNEQFF.

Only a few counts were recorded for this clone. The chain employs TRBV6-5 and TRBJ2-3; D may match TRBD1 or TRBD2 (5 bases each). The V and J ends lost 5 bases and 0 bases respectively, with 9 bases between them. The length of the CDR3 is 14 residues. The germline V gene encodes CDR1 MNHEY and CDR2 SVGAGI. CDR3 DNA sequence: TGTGCCAGCAGTACGGGACCTAGCACAGATACGCAGTATTTT. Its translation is CASSTGPSTDTQYF.

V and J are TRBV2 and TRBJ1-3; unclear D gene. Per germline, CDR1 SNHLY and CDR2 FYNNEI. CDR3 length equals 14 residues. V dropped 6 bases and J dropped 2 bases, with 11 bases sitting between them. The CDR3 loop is CASRKPSAGNTIYF. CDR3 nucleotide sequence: TGTGCCAGCAGGAAACCTAGCGCTGGAAACACCATATATTTT.

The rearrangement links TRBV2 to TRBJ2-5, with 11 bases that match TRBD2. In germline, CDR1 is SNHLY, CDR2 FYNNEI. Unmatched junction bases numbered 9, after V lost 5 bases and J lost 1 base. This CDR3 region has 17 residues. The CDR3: CASSFMPSGGIQETQYF. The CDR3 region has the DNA TGTGCCAGCAGTTTTATGCCTAGCGGGGGGATCCAAGAGACCCAGTACTTC.

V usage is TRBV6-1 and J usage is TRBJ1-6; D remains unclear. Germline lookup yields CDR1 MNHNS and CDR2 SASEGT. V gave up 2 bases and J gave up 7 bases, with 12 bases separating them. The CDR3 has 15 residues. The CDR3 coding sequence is TGTGCCAGCAGTGAAACGCCGGGGAGGAATTCACCCCTCCACTTT. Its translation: CASSETPGRNSPLHF.

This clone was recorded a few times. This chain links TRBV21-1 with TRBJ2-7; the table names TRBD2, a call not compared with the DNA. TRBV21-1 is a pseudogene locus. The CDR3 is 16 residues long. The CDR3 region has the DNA TGTGCCAGCAGCAAAGGGGAAGAGGGTGAGGTGCGCGAGCAGTACTTC. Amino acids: CASSKGEEGEVREQYF.

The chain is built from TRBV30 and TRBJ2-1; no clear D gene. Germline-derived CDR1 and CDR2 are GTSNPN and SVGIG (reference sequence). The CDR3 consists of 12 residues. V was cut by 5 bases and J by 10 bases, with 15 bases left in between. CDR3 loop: CAWGPLPEEQFF. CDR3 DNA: TGTGCCTGGGGGCCCCTCCCCGAGGAGCAGTTCTTC. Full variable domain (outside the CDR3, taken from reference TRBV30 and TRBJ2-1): SQTIHQWPATLVQPVGSPLSLECTVEGTSNPNLYWYRQAAGRGLQLLFYSVGIGQISSEVPQNLSASRPQDRQFILSSKKLLLSDSGFYLCAWGPLPEEQFFGPGTRLTVL.